A selection of T cell receptor beta chains follows, all from one sample in a study of T cell responses to AZD1222 COVID-19 vaccine. The method was immunoSEQ multiplex PCR; TCRdb's version includes in-frame clones alone and lacks a portion of them. The sample yields roughly 140,000 clones, 90% seen once. This sample comprised peripheral blood, obtained on day 0 of AZD1222 vaccination. The receptors derive from an adult in good health. The CDR3 runs from the conserved cysteine through the conserved F or W. D genes are given only for firm matches. Only part of the rows carry a size: once, few, many, or a class if the clone is expanded.

D gene	J gene	V gene	clone size	CDR3 protein	CDR3 DNA
NA	TRBJ2-6	TRBV6-5	NA	CASNRGAGANVLTF	TGTGCCAGCAATAGGGGTGCTGGGGCCAACGTCCTGACTTTC
NA	TRBJ1-2	TRBV9	NA	CASSVREPVRDGYTF	TGTGCCAGCAGCGTACGGGAGCCGGTTCGCGATGGCTACACCTTC
NA	TRBJ2-2	TRBV9	NA	CASSVGPGDGTGELFF	TGTGCCAGCAGCGTAGGGCCAGGGGATGGGACCGGGGAGCTGTTTTTT
NA	TRBJ1-5	TRBV19	NA	CASRTALRGDSNQPQHF	TGTGCCAGTAGGACGGCCCTCCGCGGGGATAGCAATCAGCCCCAGCATTTT
NA	TRBJ2-5	TRBV2	once	CAITTGLQETQYF	TGTGCCATTACGACAGGACTCCAAGAGACCCAGTACTTC
NA	TRBJ2-1	TRBV4-2	few	CASSPLRISEQFF	TGTGCCAGCAGCCCATTAAGGATCAGTGAGCAGTTCTTC
NA	TRBJ1-1	TRBV28	NA	CASSTKGGLPEAFF	TGTGCCAGCAGTACTAAGGGGGGCCTTCCTGAAGCTTTCTTT
NA	TRBJ1-5	TRBV9	NA	CASSAGDNQPQHF	TGTGCCAGCAGCGCAGGGGACAATCAGCCCCAGCATTTT
NA	TRBJ2-6	TRBV6-2/TRBV6-3	once	CASSSDPSGANVLTF	TGTGCCAGCAGCTCCGACCCTTCTGGGGCCAACGTCCTGACTTTC
TRBD2	TRBJ2-1	TRBV9	NA	CASSVALTSGDNEQFF	TGTGCCAGCAGCGTAGCTCTGACTAGCGGGGACAATGAGCAGTTCTTC
NA	TRBJ2-2	TRBV5-4	NA	CASSATMGPGELFF	TGTGCCAGCAGCGCGACAATGGGCCCCGGGGAGCTGTTTTTT
NA	TRBJ1-3	TRBV19	once	CASRPYISGNTIYF	TGTGCCAGTAGGCCTTACATCTCTGGAAACACCATATATTTT
NA	TRBJ1-3	TRBV4-1	NA	CASSQETGSFSSGNTIYF	TGCGCCAGCAGCCAAGAGACGGGGAGCTTTTCCTCTGGAAACACCATATATTTT
TRBD1	TRBJ1-6	TRBV27	NA	CASSAGTGGSPLHF	TGTGCCAGCAGTGCCGGGACAGGGGGTTCACCCCTCCACTTT
TRBD2	TRBJ2-1	TRBV6-2/TRBV6-3	NA	CASSYGGMGGGYNEQFF	TGTGCCAGCAGTTACGGAGGGATGGGCGGGGGGTACAATGAGCAGTTCTTC
TRBD1	TRBJ1-6	TRBV4-2	NA	CASSQDSGGGSPLHF	TGTGCCAGCAGCCAAGATTCAGGGGGTGGTTCACCCCTCCACTTT
TRBD1	TRBJ1-1	TRBV18	NA	CASSPLIAGTGQNTEAFF	TGTGCCAGCTCACCGTTAATCGCCGGGACAGGGCAGAACACTGAAGCTTTCTTT
NA	TRBJ1-1	TRBV7-9	NA	CASSLAAGTEAFF	TGTGCCAGCAGCTTAGCGGCAGGGACTGAAGCTTTCTTT
NA	TRBJ1-2	TRBV9	NA	CASKPAGSGNYGYTF	TGTGCCAGCAAACCGGCGGGTTCGGGTAACTATGGCTACACCTTC
NA	TRBJ2-1	TRBV5-6	NA	CASSRRSEQFF	TGTGCCAGCAGCCGCCGGAGCGAGCAGTTCTTC
TRBD1	TRBJ1-4	TRBV24-1	NA	CATSGNRGHEKLFF	TGTGCCACCAGTGGAAACAGGGGGCACGAAAAACTGTTTTTT
TRBD1	TRBJ1-3	TRBV9	NA	CASSTRTGHSGNTIYF	TGTGCCAGCAGCACCAGGACAGGGCACTCTGGAAACACCATATATTTT
NA	TRBJ1-2	TRBV9	NA	CASRIGPGTNYGYTF	TGTGCCAGCAGGATCGGACCGGGAACTAACTATGGCTACACCTTC
NA	TRBJ2-7	TRBV18	NA	CASSPGSDEQYF	TGTGCCAGCTCACCCGGGAGCGACGAGCAGTACTTC
NA	TRBJ1-1	TRBV9	few	CASTPLLRAQNTEAFF	TGTGCCAGCACCCCACTCCTGAGGGCTCAGAACACTGAAGCTTTCTTT
NA	TRBJ2-7	TRBV7-2	NA	CASSPGGSYEQYF	TGTGCCAGCAGCCCAGGGGGGTCCTACGAGCAGTACTTC
TRBD1	TRBJ1-4	TRBV24-1	NA	CATSDHKQGREEKLFF	TGTGCCACCAGTGACCACAAACAGGGGCGTGAAGAAAAACTGTTTTTT
NA	TRBJ1-5	TRBV19	NA	CASSITQGSQPQHF	TGTGCCAGTAGTATAACCCAGGGGAGTCAGCCCCAGCATTTT
NA	TRBJ2-3	TRBV13	once	CASSLTAVDTQYF	TGTGCCAGCAGCTTAACGGCGGTAGATACGCAGTATTTT
TRBD1	TRBJ2-7	TRBV6-5	NA	CASTMTGTVYEQYF	TGTGCCAGCACTATGACAGGGACCGTTTACGAGCAGTACTTC
TRBD1	TRBJ2-1	TRBV11-1	NA	CASSFDRDEQFF	TGTGCCAGCAGCTTCGACAGGGATGAGCAGTTCTTC
NA	TRBJ1-1	TRBV5-1	NA	CASSPRVLNTEAFF	TGCGCCAGCAGCCCCAGGGTTTTGAACACTGAAGCTTTCTTT
TRBD2	TRBJ2-7	TRBV6-2/TRBV6-3	NA	CASSYSILAGAYEQYF	TGTGCCAGCAGTTACTCGATACTAGCGGGAGCCTACGAGCAGTACTTC
TRBD2	TRBJ2-2	TRBV10-3	NA	CATHAGGDTGELFF	TGTGCCACCCACGCGGGAGGCGACACCGGGGAGCTGTTTTTT
NA	TRBJ2-3	TRBV5-1	NA	CASGGGVSTDTQYF	TGCGCCAGCGGAGGGGGTGTCAGCACAGATACGCAGTATTTT
NA	TRBJ2-3	TRBV24-1	NA	CATGRGDTQYF	TGTGCCACCGGGCGGGGAGATACGCAGTATTTT
NA	TRBJ2-2	TRBV7-8	NA	CASSLQSRVNTGELFF	TGTGCCAGCAGCTTGCAATCCAGGGTTAACACCGGGGAGCTGTTTTTT
TRBD2	TRBJ2-1	TRBV30	NA	CAWSGAGDLGFF	TGTGCCTGGAGTGGGGCGGGGGACCTGGGGTTCTTC
TRBD1	TRBJ1-3	TRBV19	NA	CASRPTGGFGNTIYF	TGTGCCAGTAGACCGACAGGGGGCTTTGGAAACACCATATATTTT
NA	TRBJ2-3	TRBV11-2	NA	CASSPERDTQYF	TGTGCCAGCAGCCCCGAAAGGGATACGCAGTATTTT
TRBD1	TRBJ1-2	TRBV18	NA	CASSGQANYGYTF	TGTGCCAGCTCAGGACAGGCTAACTATGGCTACACCTTC
NA	TRBJ2-7	TRBV14	few	CASSQSYEQYF	TGTGCCAGCAGCCAGTCCTACGAGCAGTACTTC
TRBD1	TRBJ1-1	TRBV18	NA	CASSPSRDRVPEAFF	TGTGCCAGCTCACCATCCCGGGACAGGGTTCCTGAAGCTTTCTTT
NA	TRBJ1-2	TRBV27	NA	CASSLAGGDGYTF	TGTGCCAGCAGTTTAGCTGGGGGCGACGGCTACACCTTC
NA	TRBJ2-1	TRBV11-3	NA	CASSLFVSEQFF	TGTGCCAGCAGCTTATTTGTTAGTGAGCAGTTCTTC
TRBD2	TRBJ2-1	TRBV9	NA	CASSVEASGRANEQFF	TGTGCCAGCAGCGTAGAGGCTAGCGGGAGGGCGAATGAGCAGTTCTTC
NA	TRBJ2-5	TRBV19	NA	CASSIPGTGETQYF	TGTGCCAGTAGTATCCCGGGGACCGGGGAGACCCAGTACTTC
NA	TRBJ1-2	TRBV10-3	NA	CAISYGSTGGYTF	TGTGCCATCAGCTATGGGTCAACAGGTGGCTACACCTTC
TRBD2	TRBJ2-7	TRBV6-2/TRBV6-3	NA	CASSKIAGGGPLEQYF	TGTGCCAGCAGTAAAATAGCGGGAGGTGGACCTCTCGAGCAGTACTTC
TRBD2	TRBJ2-2	TRBV3-1/TRBV3-2	NA	CASSQDYSADAGERNTGELFF	TGTGCCAGCAGCCAAGATTATTCGGCGGATGCGGGGGAAAGGAACACCGGGGAGCTGTTTTTT
NA	TRBJ2-2	TRBV21-1	few	CASSDRGLNGTGELFF	TGTGCCAGCAGCGATAGGGGACTAAATGGAACCGGGGAGCTGTTTTTT
TRBD2	TRBJ2-7	TRBV11-3	once	CASSPRTSNEQYF	TGTGCCAGCAGCCCTCGGACTAGCAACGAGCAGTACTTC
TRBD1	TRBJ2-1	TRBV3-1/TRBV3-2	NA	CASSIHSGTGHNEQFF	TGTGCCAGCAGCATCCACTCCGGGACAGGTCACAATGAGCAGTTCTTC
NA	TRBJ1-3	TRBV6-2/TRBV6-3	NA	CASSPDKVGLADTIYF	TGTGCCAGCAGTCCCGACAAGGTGGGGTTAGCGGACACCATATATTTT